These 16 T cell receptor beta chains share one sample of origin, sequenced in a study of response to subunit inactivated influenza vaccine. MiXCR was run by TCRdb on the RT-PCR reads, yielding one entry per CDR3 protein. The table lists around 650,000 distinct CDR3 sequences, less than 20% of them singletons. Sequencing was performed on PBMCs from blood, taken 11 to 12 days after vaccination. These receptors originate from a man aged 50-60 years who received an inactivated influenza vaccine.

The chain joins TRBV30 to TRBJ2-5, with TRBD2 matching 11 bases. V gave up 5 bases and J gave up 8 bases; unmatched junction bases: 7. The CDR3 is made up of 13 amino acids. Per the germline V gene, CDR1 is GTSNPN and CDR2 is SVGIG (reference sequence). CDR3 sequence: CAWAGTSGRTQYF. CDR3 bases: TGTGCCTGGGCCGGGACTAGCGGCAGAACCCAGTACTTC. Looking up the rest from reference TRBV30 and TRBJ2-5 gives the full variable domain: SQTIHQWPATLVQPVGSPLSLECTVEGTSNPNLYWYRQAAGRGLQLLFYSVGIGQISSEVPQNLSASRPQDRQFILSSKKLLLSDSGFYLCAWAGTSGRTQYFGPGTRLLVL.

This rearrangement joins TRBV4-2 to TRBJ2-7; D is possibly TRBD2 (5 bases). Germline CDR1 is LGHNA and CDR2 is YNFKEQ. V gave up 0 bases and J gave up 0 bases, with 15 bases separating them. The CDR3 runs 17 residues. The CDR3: CASSQEVALGSSYEQYF. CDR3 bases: TGTGCCAGCAGCCAAGAGGTGGCCCTGGGGAGCTCCTACGAGCAGTACTTC.

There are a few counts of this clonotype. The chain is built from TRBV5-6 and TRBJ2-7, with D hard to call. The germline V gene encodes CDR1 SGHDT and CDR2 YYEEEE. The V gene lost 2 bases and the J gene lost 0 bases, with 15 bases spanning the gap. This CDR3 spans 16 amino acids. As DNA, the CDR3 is TGTGCCAGCAGCTTCCAAGGCAGCCTGTTCTCCTACGAGCAGTACTTC. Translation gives CASSFQGSLFSYEQYF.

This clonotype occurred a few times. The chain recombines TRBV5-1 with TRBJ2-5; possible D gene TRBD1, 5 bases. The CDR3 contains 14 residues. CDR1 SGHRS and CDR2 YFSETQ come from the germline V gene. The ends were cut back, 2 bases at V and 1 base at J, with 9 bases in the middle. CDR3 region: CASSFQDTQETQYF. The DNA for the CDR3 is TGCGCCAGCAGCTTCCAGGACACCCAAGAGACCCAGTACTTC.

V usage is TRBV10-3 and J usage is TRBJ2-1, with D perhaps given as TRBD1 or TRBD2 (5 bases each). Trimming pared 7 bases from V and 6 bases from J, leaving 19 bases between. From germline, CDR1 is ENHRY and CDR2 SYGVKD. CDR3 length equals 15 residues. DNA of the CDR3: TGTGCCATCACCCCCCACCGGGACCTATCCAATGAGCAGTTCTTC. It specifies CAITPHRDLSNEQFF.

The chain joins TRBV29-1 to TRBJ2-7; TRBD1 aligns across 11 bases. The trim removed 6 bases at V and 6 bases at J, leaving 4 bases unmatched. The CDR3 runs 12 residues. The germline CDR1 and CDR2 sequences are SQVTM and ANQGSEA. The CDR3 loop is CSVGTGGGEQYF. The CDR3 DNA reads TGCAGCGTGGGGACAGGGGGTGGCGAGCAGTACTTC.

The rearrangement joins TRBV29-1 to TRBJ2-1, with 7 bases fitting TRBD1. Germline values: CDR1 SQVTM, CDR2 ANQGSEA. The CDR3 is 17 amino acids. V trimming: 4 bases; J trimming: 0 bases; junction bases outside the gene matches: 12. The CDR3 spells CSVVVWRQGASYNEQFF. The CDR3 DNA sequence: TGCAGCGTTGTTGTATGGCGACAGGGAGCCTCCTACAATGAGCAGTTCTTC.

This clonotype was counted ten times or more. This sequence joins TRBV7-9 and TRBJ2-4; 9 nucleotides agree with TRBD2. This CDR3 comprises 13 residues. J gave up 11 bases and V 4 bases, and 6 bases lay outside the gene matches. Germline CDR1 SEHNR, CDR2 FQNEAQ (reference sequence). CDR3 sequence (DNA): TGTGCCAGCAGCTCACTAGCGGGTCAGCTTCAGTACTTC. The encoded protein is CASSSLAGQLQYF.

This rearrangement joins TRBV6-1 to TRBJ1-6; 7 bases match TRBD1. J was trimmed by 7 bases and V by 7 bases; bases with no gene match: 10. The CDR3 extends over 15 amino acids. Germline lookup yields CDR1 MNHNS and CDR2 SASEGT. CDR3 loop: CASKETGTANSPLHF. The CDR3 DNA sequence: TGTGCCAGCAAGGAAACCGGGACAGCCAATTCACCCCTCCACTTT.

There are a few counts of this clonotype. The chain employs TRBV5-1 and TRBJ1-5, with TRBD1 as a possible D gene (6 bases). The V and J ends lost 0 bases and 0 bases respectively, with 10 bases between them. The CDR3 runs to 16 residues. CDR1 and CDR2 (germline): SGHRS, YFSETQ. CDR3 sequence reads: CASSLAPQGSNQPQHF. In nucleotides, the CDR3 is TGCGCCAGCAGCTTGGCCCCACAGGGTAGCAATCAGCCCCAGCATTTT.

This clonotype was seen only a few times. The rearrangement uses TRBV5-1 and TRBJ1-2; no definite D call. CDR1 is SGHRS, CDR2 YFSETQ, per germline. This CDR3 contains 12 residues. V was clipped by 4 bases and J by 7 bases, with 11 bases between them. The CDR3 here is CASSASLGGYTF. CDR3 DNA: TGCGCCAGCAGCGCGTCTTTAGGTGGCTACACCTTC.

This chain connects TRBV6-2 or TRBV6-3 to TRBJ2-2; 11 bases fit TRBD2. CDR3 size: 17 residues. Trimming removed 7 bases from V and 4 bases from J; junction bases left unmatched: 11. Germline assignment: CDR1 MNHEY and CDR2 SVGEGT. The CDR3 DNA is TGTGCCAGCAAAGGGTCTAGCGGGAGGCCGAGCACCGGGGAGCTGTTTTTT. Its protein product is CASKGSSGRPSTGELFF.

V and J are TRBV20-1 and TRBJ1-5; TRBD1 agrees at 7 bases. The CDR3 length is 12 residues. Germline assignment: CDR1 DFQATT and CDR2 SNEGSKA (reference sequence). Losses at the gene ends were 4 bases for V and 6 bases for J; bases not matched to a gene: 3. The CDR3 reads CSATRGIQPQHF. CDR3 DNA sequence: TGCAGTGCTACCAGGGGGATTCAGCCCCAGCATTTT.

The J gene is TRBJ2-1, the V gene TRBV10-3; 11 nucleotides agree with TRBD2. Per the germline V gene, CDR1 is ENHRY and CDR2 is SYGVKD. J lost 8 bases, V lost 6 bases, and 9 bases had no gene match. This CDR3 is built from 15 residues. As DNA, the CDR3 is TGTGCCATCAGGTCAACTAGCGGGGGCTCTCATGAGCAGTTCTTC. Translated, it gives CAIRSTSGGSHEQFF.

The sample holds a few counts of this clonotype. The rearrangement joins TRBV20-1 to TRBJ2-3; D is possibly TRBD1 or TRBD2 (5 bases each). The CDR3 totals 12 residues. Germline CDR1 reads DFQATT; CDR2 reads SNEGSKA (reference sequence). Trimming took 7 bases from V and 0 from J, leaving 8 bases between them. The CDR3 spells CSGRDSTDTQYF. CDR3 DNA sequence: TGCAGTGGACGGGACAGCACAGATACGCAGTATTTT.

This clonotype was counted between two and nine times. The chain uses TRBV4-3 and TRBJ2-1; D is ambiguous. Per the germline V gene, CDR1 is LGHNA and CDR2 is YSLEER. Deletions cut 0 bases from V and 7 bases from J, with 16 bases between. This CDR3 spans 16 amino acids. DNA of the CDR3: TGCGCCAGCAGCCAAGAGGCGGCAAACACTCGAAATGAGCAGTTCTTC. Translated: CASSQEAANTRNEQFF.